The following is a T cell receptor beta chain sequence with its context. Its target antigen remains unknown. The input lacks base qualities; no much larger clone sits a single base away. Using the deep immunoSEQ assay, multiplex PCR amplified TCR CDR3 regions from genomic DNA. Extracted genomic DNA from each cell subset was spread evenly across all wells of several immunoSEQ 96-well plates, with each plate serving as a replicate. For sorted subsets, each replicate PCR was loaded with approximately 200 ng genomic DNA, equivalent to about 30,000 T cell genomes. Purified libraries were quantified with a Qubit 3.0 fluorometer, sized on a Bioanalyzer 2100, and re-quantified with the KAPA Library Quantification kit. Each immunoSEQ 96-well plate was sequenced on its own single-read 150-cycle Illumina NextSeq 550 flow cell. From the authors' description of their analysis: Because the immunoSEQ output held only junctional sequences and lacked quality scores, the filtering could not match the filtering applied to full-length reads. Sequences were annotated with PyIR, a Python wrapper for IgBLAST v1.9, using IMGT germline references to assign V/J genes and CDR3. Reads were filtered out if the reads had weak V/J assignments (E-value above 1e-6), no CDR3, stop codons, out-of-frame junctions, or ambiguous translated residues. A V3J clonotype was defined by an identical inferred V gene, J gene, and CDR3 amino acid sequence. The percentage overlap between two repertoires was calculated by dividing the number of shared unique clonotypes by the size of the smaller repertoire. Three approaches were used to assess repertoire richness: RTK rarefaction, the Chao1 estimator, and Recon v2.1 estimates of unobserved clonotypes. Generation probabilities for all TCRbeta clonotypes obtained by the gDNA method from a few donors were computed using OLGA. TCRdb's version of the immuneACCESS table is confined to in-frame rearrangements and falls short of the full clone set. An unresolved V gene accounts for under half of the shortfall where checked; the remainder is of unknown origin. The V and J calls and clone size come from that table; D and trimming were worked out from the DNA. The sample records roughly 1,500,000 clones, roughly 98.5% of which are singletons. The top ten hold approximately 0.4% of the sample.

The record originates from a study of shared clonotypes between healthy human individuals (TCRdb year 2020). For the wider study: Three men and a couple of women, aged 18 to 49 years, made up the cohort. For each donor, CD4 naive and CD4 memory were each given three plates, CD8 naive was given two plates, and CD8 memory was given one plate. Blood TCR repertoires of roughly five healthy adults were deeply sequenced to estimate repertoire size and the extent of clonotype sharing between individuals. To increase sequencing depth and limit assay-specific biases, different laboratories used diverse techniques to prepare libraries and sequence TCR repertoires. Per donor, leukapheresis produced somewhere between about 0.94 and 9 billion PBMCs. On the study overall, not on this receptor specifically: Across four donors, around 5% of naive CD4, approximately 3.6% of naive CD8, 2.3% of memory CD4, and under 0.45% of memory CD8 clonotypes were shared. Pairwise subsampling indicated that sequencing depth was expected to affect the degree of clonotype sharing among donors. The genetic and exposure-history diversity represented was limited by the small number of donors. Incomplete sequencing was indicated by rarefaction of sorted-subset datasets, despite the large sequencing depth. Only blood was sampled, and tissue TCR repertoires likely differ from those in blood. Compared with non-shared clonotypes, the clonotypes found in all four sorted-subset donors had higher generation probabilities. Larger estimated clonotype richness was generally found for naive subsets than for memory subsets.

The trim is 1 base for V and 4 bases for J, with a gap of 8 bases between the germline ends. Inclusive of the bounding cysteine and phenylalanine, the CDR3 is 14 residues long. Only CDR3 DNA is held: 42 bases, read in frame from base 1. Via the germline V gene, CDR1 is SGHVS and CDR2 FNYEAQ. The donors were healthy, HIV-negative adults who had no recently reported acute infections or vaccinations. Every donor was a Caucasian adult residing in Nashville, Tennessee, USA. CD4+ T cells were enriched by magnetic negative selection, after which naive cells were positively selected on CD45RA and the negative fraction was taken as the memory subset. Blood was obtained by leukapheresis, after which PBMCs were separated by Ficoll-Histopaque density gradient centrifugation and cryopreserved in liquid nitrogen vapor phase. Analytical flow cytometry was used to check the purity and quantity of every magnetically sorted T cell population. From each sorted fraction, genomic DNA was isolated and quantified by UV absorbance on a Nanodrop 2000c.

Recombination connected TRBV7-6 to TRBJ1-5; no confident D gene assignment can be made. Sequenced sample: naive CD4+ T cells sorted from blood. This specimen's cell subset or site label, per the study, means: CD45RA+ positively selected. The source of this sequence is a man aged 25 to 40 in good health. The sequenced DNA is TGTGCCAGCAGCTTAGGAACAGAAAATCAGCCCCAGCATTTT. Its protein is CASSLGTENQPQHF.